These 26 T cell receptor beta chains were sequenced from one sample in a study of cytomegalovirus exposure and HLA in healthy donors (TCRdb year 2017). The receptor library was made with the immunoSEQ multiplex PCR assay. A mixture of 60 forward primers for TCR Vbeta segments and 13 reverse primers for TCR Jbeta segments was used in the multiplex PCR. The table was pulled from immuneACCESS by TCRdb, which kept in-frame rearrangements only. Such tables lose some clones; where checked, under half of the loss comes from unresolved V genes, and the rest has no known cause. The sample includes more than 100,000 clones, with over 50% observed a single time. The ten largest account for about 8% of the sample. Sequences were obtained from PBMCs. These receptors all stem from a woman between 40 and 50 years old in good health and CMV-seropositive.

The V gene is TRBV5-1, the J gene TRBJ2-3, with 11 bases aligning to TRBD2. J was trimmed by 5 bases and V by 1 base; bases with no gene match: 9. The length of the CDR3 is 17 residues. Per the germline V gene, CDR1 is SGHRS and CDR2 is YFSETQ. The CDR3 loop reads CASSLLLAGGRGDTQYF. For the CDR3, the DNA is TGCGCCAGCAGCTTGCTTCTAGCGGGGGGCCGGGGAGATACGCAGTATTTT.

V and J are TRBV27 and TRBJ2-3; the D gene is possibly TRBD2 (6 bases). Germline values: CDR1 MNHEY, CDR2 SMNVEV (reference sequence). V gave up 8 bases and J gave up 3 bases, with 12 bases separating them. This CDR3 comprises 13 residues. CDR3 protein: CASVGGITDTQYF. CDR3 DNA sequence: TGTGCCAGCGTCGGCGGGATTACAGATACGCAGTATTTT.

The V and J genes are TRBV11-2 and TRBJ2-7, with D hard to call. Germline V gives CDR1 SGHAT, CDR2 FQNNGV. The CDR3 totals 13 residues. The ends were cut back, 3 bases at V and 4 bases at J, with 10 bases in the middle. CDR3 bases: TGTGCCAGCAGCTTTTCCACCACTTACGAGCAGTACTTC. Residues: CASSFSTTYEQYF.

The chain has TRBV7-3 and TRBJ2-5; the match to TRBD1 covers 7 bases. Germline CDR1 and CDR2: SGHTA and FQGTGA. This CDR3 is 14 amino acids long. V was clipped by 3 bases and J by 4 bases; unmatched bases: 5. The CDR3 sequence is CASSFKTGSETQYF. For the CDR3, the DNA is TGTGCCAGCAGCTTTAAGACAGGGTCAGAGACCCAGTACTTC. Supplemented by reference TRBV7-3 and TRBJ2-5, the full variable domain reads GAGVSQTPSNKVTEKGKYVELRCDPISGHTALYWYRQSLGQGPEFLIYFQGTGAADDSGLPNDRFFAVRPEGSVSTLKIQRTERGDSAVYLCASSFKTGSETQYFGPGTRLLVL.

The rearrangement joins TRBV7-6 to TRBJ1-4; D uncertain. Germline V gene lookup returns CDR1 SGHVS and CDR2 FNYEAQ. The CDR3 spans 15 residues. V was shortened by 4 bases and J by 0 bases, with 9 bases between the two germline ends. CDR3 DNA sequence: TGTGCCAGCAGCTCCCGGAGTGCAACTAATGAAAAACTGTTTTTT. Encoded protein: CASSSRSATNEKLFF.

The gene calls are TRBV4-1 and TRBJ1-1, with D tentatively TRBD1 (6 bases). Per the germline V gene, CDR1 is MGHRA and CDR2 is YSYEKL. The length of the CDR3 is 14 residues. V was cut by 0 bases and J by 8 bases, with 13 bases left in between. CDR3 bases: TGCGCCAGCAGCCAAGAGGTTGGGGGACACGAAGCTTTCTTT. It codes for CASSQEVGGHEAFF.

The chain couples TRBV5-4 to TRBJ1-5, with 8 bases fitting TRBD1. CDR1 and CDR2 (germline): SGHNT, YYREEE (reference sequence). Germline trimming cut 2 bases from V and 9 bases from J; bases unmatched to any gene: 4. This CDR3 spans 13 amino acids. CDR3 DNA: TGTGCCAGCAGCTTTCAGGGGGCAGGGCCCCAGCATTTT. Residues: CASSFQGAGPQHF.

Only a few counts were recorded for this clone. V usage is TRBV6-1 and J usage is TRBJ2-5; a weak D match, TRBD2 (7 bases). V was shortened by 11 bases and J by 3 bases, with 16 bases between the two germline ends. Looked up from germline, CDR1 is MNHNS and CDR2 is SASEGT. This CDR3 is 13 amino acids long. CDR3 in amino acids: CAGGGRVEETQYF. In DNA, the CDR3 is TGTGCCGGGGGGGGGCGGGTAGAAGAGACCCAGTACTTC.

The V and J genes are TRBV5-5 and TRBJ2-5, with D perhaps matching TRBD2 (5 bases). The CDR3 is made up of 16 amino acids. Trimming pared 3 bases from V and 3 bases from J, leaving 18 bases between. CDR1 and CDR2 (germline): SGHKS, YYEKEE (reference sequence). The CDR3 loop reads CASSSSPTTRKETQYF. As DNA, the CDR3 is TGTGCCAGCAGCTCATCCCCGACTACGCGCAAAGAGACCCAGTACTTC.

This clone was counted between two and nine times. J is TRBJ2-5 and V is TRBV2; TRBD2 aligns across 7 bases. The tail of the sequence fits TRBJ2-7 better, so the J call may be wrong. This CDR3 has 13 residues. The germline V gene has CDR1 SNHLY and CDR2 FYNNEI. The CDR3 region has the DNA TGTGCCAGCTCGGGGGAGGGGAGCTACGAGCAGTACTTC. It encodes CASSGEGSYEQYF.

This chain joins TRBV6-5 and TRBJ2-5, with TRBD2 matching 11 bases. TRBJ2-7 explains the end of the DNA better; the J call may be wrong. The CDR3 has 16 residues. The germline V gene encodes CDR1 MNHEY and CDR2 SVGAGI. In DNA, the CDR3 is TGTGCCAGCAGTTACTCTGTTTTAGCGGGAGGGAACGAGCAGTACTTC. Its translation: CASSYSVLAGGNEQYF.

V usage is TRBV6-5 and J usage is TRBJ2-1; the D gene is possibly TRBD1 (5 bases). The CDR3 is 13 amino acids. The V gene lost 4 bases and the J gene lost 3 bases, with 7 bases spanning the gap. Germline V lookup: CDR1 MNHEY, CDR2 SVGAGI. CDR3 region: CASSSTDYNEQFF. The CDR3 DNA is TGTGCCAGCAGTTCGACAGACTACAATGAGCAGTTCTTC.

This clone appeared once. The genes are TRBV15 and TRBJ1-1, with no clear D. CDR1 and CDR2 from the germline V gene are LNHNV and YYDKDF (reference sequence). This CDR3 region has 15 residues. Deletions cut 0 bases from V and 1 base from J, with 9 bases between. DNA of the CDR3: TGTGCCACCAGCAGAGATCGTTCCAGGAACACTGAAGCTTTCTTT. Protein sequence: CATSRDRSRNTEAFF.

This clone was seen a few times. CDR3 bases: TGTGCCAGCAGCTCTGACAGGGGTCAGCCCCAGCATTTT. This sequence encodes CASSSDRGQPQHF. The genes are TRBV7-2 and TRBJ1-5, with TRBD1 matching over 8 bases. The CDR3 has 13 residues. The trim removed 4 bases at V and 6 bases at J, leaving 2 bases unmatched. CDR1 and CDR2 from the germline V gene are SGHTA and FQGNSA.

CDR3 coding DNA: TGTGCCAGCAGTTACACCGACAAATCTGCAAACTATGGCTACACCTTC. Amino acids: CASSYTDKSANYGYTF. The chain employs TRBV6-6 and TRBJ1-2; no clear D gene. Germline loops: CDR1 MNHNY, CDR2 SVGAGI (reference sequence). CDR3 length: 16 residues. V lost 2 bases, J lost 2 bases, and 15 bases lay in between.

This clone was found a few times. This sequence joins TRBV27 and TRBJ2-5, with TRBD1 matching 10 bases. The ends lost 6 bases at V and 5 bases at J; junction bases unmatched: 12. The CDR3 totals 16 residues. Germline lookup yields CDR1 MNHEY and CDR2 SMNVEV (reference sequence). The CDR3 DNA reads TGTGCCAGCAGGGCCCCCCGACAGGGGGCTCGGGAGACCCAGTACTTC. Protein sequence: CASRAPRQGARETQYF.

V is TRBV2 and J is TRBJ1-1; D might be TRBD1 (5 bases). This CDR3 comprises 13 residues. The germline V gene has CDR1 SNHLY and CDR2 FYNNEI. V lost 11 bases and J lost 7, with 20 bases in between. CDR3 amino acids: CAGRQNPGGEAFF. The CDR3 coding sequence is TGTGCCGGTCGACAGAACCCAGGCGGTGAAGCTTTCTTT.

The V and J genes are TRBV29-1 and TRBJ2-4, with a possible D match to TRBD2 (5 bases). CDR3 length equals 15 residues. Trimming pared 2 bases from V and 1 base from J, leaving 12 bases between. Germline-derived CDR1 and CDR2 are SQVTM and ANQGSEA. CDR3 sequence: CSVEMEDRAKNIQYF. The DNA for the CDR3 is TGCAGCGTTGAAATGGAGGATCGGGCCAAAAACATTCAGTACTTC.

V and J are TRBV9 and TRBJ2-5; D is uncertain. CDR1 is SGDLS, CDR2 YYNGEE, per germline. This CDR3 comprises 19 residues. The V gene lost 1 base and the J gene lost 4 bases, with 26 bases spanning the gap. This CDR3 reads CASSVTVLVKYYLGETQYF. The CDR3 coding sequence is TGTGCCAGCAGCGTAACAGTCCTGGTCAAATATTATTTGGGAGAGACCCAGTACTTC.

The J gene is TRBJ2-5, the V gene TRBV5-1; D might be TRBD1 (6 bases). Per the germline V gene, CDR1 is SGHRS and CDR2 is YFSETQ. The CDR3 totals 13 residues. Trimming cost V 6 bases and J 2 bases, with 11 bases left between them. The CDR3 reads CASTLQGQETQYF. The CDR3 DNA reads TGCGCCAGCACGCTACAGGGACAAGAGACCCAGTACTTC.

The genes are TRBV4-2 and TRBJ2-1; 12 positions agree with TRBD1. In germline, CDR1 is LGHNA, CDR2 YNFKEQ. J gave up 6 bases and V 0 bases, and 6 bases lay outside the gene matches. The CDR3 sequence is 17 residues long. CDR3: CASSQDVMGQGANEQFF. CDR3 nucleotides: TGTGCCAGCAGCCAAGATGTTATGGGACAGGGGGCCAATGAGCAGTTCTTC.

The genes are TRBV19 and TRBJ1-2, with 8 positions matching TRBD1. V was clipped by 0 bases and J by 8 bases; unmatched bases: 8. Germline CDR1 and CDR2: LNHDA and SQIVND (reference sequence). The CDR3 is made up of 15 amino acids. CDR3 protein: CASSIDGQGRSGYTF. The DNA for the CDR3 is TGTGCCAGTAGTATAGACGGACAGGGCCGCAGCGGCTACACCTTC.

The genes are TRBV27 and TRBJ1-5; possible D gene TRBD1, 5 bases. Per the germline V gene, CDR1 is MNHEY and CDR2 is SMNVEV (reference sequence). The germline V and J ends were trimmed by 6 bases and 9 bases, with 18 bases remaining between them. The CDR3 has 14 amino acids. The CDR3 region has the DNA TGTGCCAGCAGCCCCGCGGGGCCCAGGGTGCCCCAGCATTTT. Protein sequence: CASSPAGPRVPQHF.

This chain uses TRBV27 with TRBJ1-1; possible D gene TRBD1, 5 bases. Germline V gives CDR1 MNHEY, CDR2 SMNVEV (reference sequence). CDR3 length: 15 residues. The V end lost 2 bases, the J end lost 4 bases, and 14 bases lay between the germline ends. The CDR3 DNA follows: TGTGCCAGCAGTTTAGGGGGGGTTCGGGGCACTGAAGCTTTCTTT. Translated: CASSLGGVRGTEAFF.

The CDR3 nucleotides are TGTGCCAGCTCACCATCTACAGGGGGCGAGAACAATGAGCAGTTCTTC. It is translated as CASSPSTGGENNEQFF. The chain joins TRBV18 to TRBJ2-1; 9 bases match TRBD1. The germline V gene encodes CDR1 KGHSH and CDR2 LQKENI. The CDR3 totals 16 residues. V gave up 2 bases and J gave up 5 bases; unmatched junction bases: 7.

The chain joins TRBV7-6 to TRBJ2-5; possible D gene TRBD2, 5 bases. V lost 5 bases and J 9 bases, leaving 19 bases between the germline ends. CDR3 length equals 14 residues. Germline V gene sequence: CDR1 SGHVS, CDR2 FNYEAQ. The CDR3 DNA sequence: TGTGCCAGCAGCATCTTCCGCGGCGGAGCGGCCCAGTACTTC. It translates to CASSIFRGGAAQYF.